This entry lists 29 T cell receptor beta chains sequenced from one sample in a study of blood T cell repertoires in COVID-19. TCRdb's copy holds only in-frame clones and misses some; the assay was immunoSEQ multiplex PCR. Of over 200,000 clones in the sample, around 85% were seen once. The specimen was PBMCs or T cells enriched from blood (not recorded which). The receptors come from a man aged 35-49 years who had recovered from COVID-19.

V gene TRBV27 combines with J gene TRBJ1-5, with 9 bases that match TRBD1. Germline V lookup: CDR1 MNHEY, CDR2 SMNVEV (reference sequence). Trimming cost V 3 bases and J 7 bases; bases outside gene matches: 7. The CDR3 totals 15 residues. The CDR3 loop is CASSFTGGAAQPQHF. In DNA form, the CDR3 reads TGTGCCAGCAGTTTTACAGGGGGCGCCGCCCAGCCCCAGCATTTT.

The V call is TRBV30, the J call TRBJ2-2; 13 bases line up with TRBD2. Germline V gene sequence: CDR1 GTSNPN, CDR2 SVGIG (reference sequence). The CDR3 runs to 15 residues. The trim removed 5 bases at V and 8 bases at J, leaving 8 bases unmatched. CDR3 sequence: CAWGLGLAGVGELFF. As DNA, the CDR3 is TGTGCCTGGGGATTAGGACTAGCGGGAGTTGGGGAGCTGTTTTTT.

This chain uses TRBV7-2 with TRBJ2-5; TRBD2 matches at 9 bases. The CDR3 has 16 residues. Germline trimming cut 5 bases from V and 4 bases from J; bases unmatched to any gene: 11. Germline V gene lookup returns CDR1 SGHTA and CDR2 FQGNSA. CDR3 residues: CASSTRSGSLVETQYF. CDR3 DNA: TGTGCCAGCAGCACCCGTAGCGGGAGTTTGGTAGAGACCCAGTACTTC.

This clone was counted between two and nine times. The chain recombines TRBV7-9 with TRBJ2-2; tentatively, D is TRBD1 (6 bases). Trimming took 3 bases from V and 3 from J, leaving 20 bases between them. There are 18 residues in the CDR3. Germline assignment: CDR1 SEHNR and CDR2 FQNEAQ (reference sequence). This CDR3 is CASSLGSGTGQYTGELFF. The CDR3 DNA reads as TGTGCCAGCAGCTTGGGTTCGGGGACGGGACAATACACCGGGGAGCTGTTTTTT.

The CDR3 loop reads CASSQDDGGRAFDEQFF. In DNA form, the CDR3 reads TGTGCCAGCAGCCAAGATGATGGTGGGAGGGCATTCGATGAGCAGTTCTTC. The genes are TRBV3-1 (or the pseudogene TRBV3-2) and TRBJ2-1; 7 bases agree with TRBD2. Germline assignment: CDR1 LGHDT and CDR2 YNNKEL (reference sequence). The CDR3 is made up of 17 amino acids. V shed 0 bases, J shed 8 bases, and the junction held 13 bases outside the gene matches.

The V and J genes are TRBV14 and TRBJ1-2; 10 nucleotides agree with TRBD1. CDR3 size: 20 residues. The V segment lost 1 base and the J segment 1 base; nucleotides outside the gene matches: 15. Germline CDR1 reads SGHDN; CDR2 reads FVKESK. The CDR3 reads CASSQGSTAGTGVFNYGYTF. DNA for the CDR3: TGTGCCAGCAGCCAAGGATCTACCGCCGGGACAGGGGTTTTTAACTATGGCTACACCTTC.

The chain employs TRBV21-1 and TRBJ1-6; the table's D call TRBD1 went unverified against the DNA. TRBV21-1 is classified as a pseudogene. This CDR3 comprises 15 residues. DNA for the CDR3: TGTGCCAGCAGCGCTGCCAGGGATAATGGCTCACCCCTCCACTTT. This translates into CASSAARDNGSPLHF.

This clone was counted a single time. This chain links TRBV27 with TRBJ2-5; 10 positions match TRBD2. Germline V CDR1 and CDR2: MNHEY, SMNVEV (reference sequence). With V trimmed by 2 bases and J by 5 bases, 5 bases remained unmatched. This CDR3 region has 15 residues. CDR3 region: CASSLASGSGETQYF. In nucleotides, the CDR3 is TGTGCCAGCAGTTTAGCTAGCGGGAGTGGGGAGACCCAGTACTTC.

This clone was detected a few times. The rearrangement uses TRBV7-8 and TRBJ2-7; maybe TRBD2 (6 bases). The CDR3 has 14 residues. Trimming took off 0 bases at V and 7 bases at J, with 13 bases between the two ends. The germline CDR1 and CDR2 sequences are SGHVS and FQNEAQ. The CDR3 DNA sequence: TGTGCCAGCAGCTTAGCGTCTAGCGCATGGGAGCAGTACTTC. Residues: CASSLASSAWEQYF.

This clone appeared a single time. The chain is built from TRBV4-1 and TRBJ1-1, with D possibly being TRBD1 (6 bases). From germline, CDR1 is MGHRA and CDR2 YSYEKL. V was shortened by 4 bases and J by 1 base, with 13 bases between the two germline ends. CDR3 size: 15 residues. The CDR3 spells CASSRPIGGNTEAFF. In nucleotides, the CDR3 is TGCGCCAGCAGCCGACCGATAGGGGGGAACACTGAAGCTTTCTTT.

The CDR3 region has the DNA TGTGCCAGCAGCCCTGGGGCCACCGGGGAGCTGTTTTTT. It codes for CASSPGATGELFF. This chain connects TRBV5-6 to TRBJ2-2; TRBD1 is a possible D gene (5 bases). Germline V CDR1 and CDR2: SGHDT, YYEEEE. The CDR3 loop spans 13 amino acids. The V and J ends lost 4 bases and 4 bases respectively, with 8 bases between them.

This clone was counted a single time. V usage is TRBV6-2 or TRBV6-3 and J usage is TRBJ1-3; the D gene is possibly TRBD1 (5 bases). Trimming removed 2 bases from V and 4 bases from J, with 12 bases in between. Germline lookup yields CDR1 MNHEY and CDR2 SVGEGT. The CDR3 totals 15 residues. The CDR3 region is CASSYPGLAGNTIYF. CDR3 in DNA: TGTGCCAGCAGTTACCCGGGACTGGCGGGAAACACCATATATTTT.

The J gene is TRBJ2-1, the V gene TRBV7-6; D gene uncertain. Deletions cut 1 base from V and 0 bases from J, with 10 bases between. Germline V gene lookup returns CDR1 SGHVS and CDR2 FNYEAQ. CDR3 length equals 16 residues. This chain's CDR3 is CASSLESGSSYNEQFF. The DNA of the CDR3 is TGTGCCAGCAGCTTAGAATCGGGTAGCTCCTACAATGAGCAGTTCTTC.

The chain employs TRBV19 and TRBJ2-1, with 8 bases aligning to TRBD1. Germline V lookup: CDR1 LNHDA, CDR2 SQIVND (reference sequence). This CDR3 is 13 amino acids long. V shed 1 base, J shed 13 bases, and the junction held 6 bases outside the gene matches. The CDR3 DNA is TGTGCCAGTAGTATAGCAGGGGGCGCGATCCAGTTCTTC. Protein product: CASSIAGGAIQFF.

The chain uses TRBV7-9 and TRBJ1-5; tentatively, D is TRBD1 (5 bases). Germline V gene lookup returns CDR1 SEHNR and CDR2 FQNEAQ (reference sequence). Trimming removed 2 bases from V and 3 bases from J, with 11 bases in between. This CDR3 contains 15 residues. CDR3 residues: CASSLNDRTNQPQHF. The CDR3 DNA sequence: TGTGCCAGCAGCTTAAACGACAGAACCAATCAGCCCCAGCATTTT.

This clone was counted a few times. The DNA of the CDR3 is TGTGCCAGCAGCTTTCCAATGGTGCGAGATGAGCAGTTCTTC. This codes for CASSFPMVRDEQFF. The genes are TRBV11-2 and TRBJ2-1; D gene unclear. In germline, CDR1 is SGHAT, CDR2 FQNNGV. V gave up 3 bases and J gave up 8 bases, with 14 bases separating them. This CDR3 comprises 14 residues.

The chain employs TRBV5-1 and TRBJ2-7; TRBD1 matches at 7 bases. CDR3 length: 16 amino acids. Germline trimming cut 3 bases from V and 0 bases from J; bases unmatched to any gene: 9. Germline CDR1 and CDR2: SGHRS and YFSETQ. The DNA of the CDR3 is TGCGCCAGCAGCTCAGATCGTCGACAGGGCTCCTACGAGCAGTACTTC. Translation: CASSSDRRQGSYEQYF.

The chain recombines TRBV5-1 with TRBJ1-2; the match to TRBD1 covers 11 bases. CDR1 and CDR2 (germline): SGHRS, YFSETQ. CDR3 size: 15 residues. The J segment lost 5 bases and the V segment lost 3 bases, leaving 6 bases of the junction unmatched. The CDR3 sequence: CASSSGQGALYGYTF. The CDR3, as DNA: TGCGCCAGCAGCTCTGGACAGGGGGCCCTATATGGCTACACCTTC. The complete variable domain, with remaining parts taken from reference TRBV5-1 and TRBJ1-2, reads KAGVTQTPRYLIKTRGQQVTLSCSPISGHRSVSWYQQTPGQGLQFLFEYFSETQRNKGNFPGRFSGRQFSNSRSEMNVSTLELGDSALYLCASSSGQGALYGYTFGSGTRLTVV.

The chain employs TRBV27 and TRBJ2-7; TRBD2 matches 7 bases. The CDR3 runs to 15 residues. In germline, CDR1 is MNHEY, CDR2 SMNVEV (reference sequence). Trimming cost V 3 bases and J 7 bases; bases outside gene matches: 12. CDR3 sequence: CASSLAASGMGEQYF. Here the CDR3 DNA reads TGTGCCAGCAGTTTGGCTGCTAGCGGCATGGGGGAGCAGTACTTC.

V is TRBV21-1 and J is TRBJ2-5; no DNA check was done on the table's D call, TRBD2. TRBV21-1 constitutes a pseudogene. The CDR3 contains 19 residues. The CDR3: CASSAPGPACRGAQETQYF. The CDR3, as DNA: TGTGCCAGCAGCGCTCCCGGACCTGCGTGTCGGGGGGCGCAGGAGACCCAGTACTTC.

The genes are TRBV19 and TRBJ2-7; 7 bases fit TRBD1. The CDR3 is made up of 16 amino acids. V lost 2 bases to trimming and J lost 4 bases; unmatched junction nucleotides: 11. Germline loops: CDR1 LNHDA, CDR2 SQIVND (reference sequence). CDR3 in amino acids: CASSIPRQGGGYEQYF. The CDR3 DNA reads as TGTGCCAGTAGTATACCTAGACAGGGTGGTGGATACGAGCAGTACTTC.

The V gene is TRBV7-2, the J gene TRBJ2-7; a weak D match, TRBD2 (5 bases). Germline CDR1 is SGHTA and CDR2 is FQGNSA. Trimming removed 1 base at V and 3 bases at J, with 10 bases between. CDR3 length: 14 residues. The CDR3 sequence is CASSLVPGSYEQYF. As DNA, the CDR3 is TGTGCCAGCAGCTTAGTCCCGGGAAGCTACGAGCAGTACTTC.

CDR3 residues: CASSLRLDTQYF. CDR3 coding DNA: TGTGCCAGCAGCTTGCGTTTAGATACGCAGTATTTT. This chain joins TRBV7-9 and TRBJ2-3; D not certain. The germline V gene has CDR1 SEHNR and CDR2 FQNEAQ (reference sequence). The length of the CDR3 is 12 residues. Trimming cost V 3 bases and J 5 bases, with 6 bases left between them.

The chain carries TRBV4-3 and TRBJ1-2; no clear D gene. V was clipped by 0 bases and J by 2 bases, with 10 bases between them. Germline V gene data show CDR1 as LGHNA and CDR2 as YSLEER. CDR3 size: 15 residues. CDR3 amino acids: CASSQEVGVNYGYTF. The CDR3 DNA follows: TGCGCCAGCAGCCAAGAGGTCGGGGTAAACTATGGCTACACCTTC.

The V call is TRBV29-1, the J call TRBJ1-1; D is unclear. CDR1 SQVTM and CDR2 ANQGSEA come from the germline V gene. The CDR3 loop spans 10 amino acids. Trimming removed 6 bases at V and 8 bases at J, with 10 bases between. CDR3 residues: CSVGVSEAFF. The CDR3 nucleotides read TGCAGCGTCGGGGTCTCCGAAGCTTTCTTT.

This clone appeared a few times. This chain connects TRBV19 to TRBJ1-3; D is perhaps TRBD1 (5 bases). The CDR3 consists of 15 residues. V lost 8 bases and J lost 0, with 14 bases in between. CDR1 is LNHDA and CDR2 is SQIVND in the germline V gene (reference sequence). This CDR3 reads CASDDSNHSGNTIYF. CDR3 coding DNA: TGTGCCAGTGACGACAGCAACCACTCTGGAAACACCATATATTTT.

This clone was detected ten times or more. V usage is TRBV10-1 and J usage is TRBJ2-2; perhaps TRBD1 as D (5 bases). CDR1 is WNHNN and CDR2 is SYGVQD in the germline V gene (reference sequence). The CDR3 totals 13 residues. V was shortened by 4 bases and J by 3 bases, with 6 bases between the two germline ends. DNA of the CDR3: TGCGCCAGCAGTGCCAGGGACACCGGGGAGCTGTTTTTT. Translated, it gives CASSARDTGELFF.

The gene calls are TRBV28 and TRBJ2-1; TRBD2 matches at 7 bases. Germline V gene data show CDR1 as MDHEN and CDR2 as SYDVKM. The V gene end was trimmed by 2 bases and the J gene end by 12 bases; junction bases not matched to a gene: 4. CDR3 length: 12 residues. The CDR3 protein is CASSLATSPQFF. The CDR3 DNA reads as TGTGCCAGCAGTTTAGCGACTAGCCCGCAGTTCTTC. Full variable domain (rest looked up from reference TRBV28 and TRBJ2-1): DVKVTQSSRYLVKRTGEKVFLECVQDMDHENMFWYRQDPGLGLRLIYFSYDVKMKEKGDIPEGYSVSREKKERFSLILESASTNQTSMYLCASSLATSPQFFGPGTRLTVL.

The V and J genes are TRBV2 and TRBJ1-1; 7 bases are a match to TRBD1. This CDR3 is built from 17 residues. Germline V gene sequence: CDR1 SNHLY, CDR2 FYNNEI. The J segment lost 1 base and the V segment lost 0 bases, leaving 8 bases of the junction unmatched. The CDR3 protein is CASSEARGFSANTEAFF. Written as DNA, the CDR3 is TGTGCCAGCAGTGAAGCCAGGGGGTTTTCGGCGAACACTGAAGCTTTCTTT.